This T cell receptor beta chain was documented in a study of shared clonotypes between healthy human individuals. General study findings and limits: Among donors, clonotype sharing was expected to be affected by sequencing depth. The small donor group covered limited genetic and exposure diversity.

This CDR3 contains 15 residues. Germline V gene data show CDR1 as LNHDA and CDR2 as SQIVND (reference sequence). Trimming removed 5 bases at V and 11 bases at J, with 24 bases between. Repertoires were generated with immunoSEQ multiplex PCR, while TCRdb's copy carries only in-frame clones and drops some. The sample has under 650,000 clones, 90% to 97% seen once. As concerns this clone: The antigen is undetermined.

A CD45RA-negative memory subset and a CD45RA+ naive subset were separated from the CD4+ cells. Sample: naive CD4+ T cells sorted from blood. The subset was: CD45RA+ positively selected. This sequence joins TRBV19 and TRBJ2-5; D not resolved. The TCR originated in a woman between 25 and 40 years old in good health. The CDR3 spells CASSPEKGNSWLQYF. CDR3 DNA: TGTGCCAGTAGTCCCGAGAAAGGCAATAGCTGGCTGCAGTACTTC.